The 12 T cell receptor beta chains in this list originate from one sample, sequenced in a study of shared clonotypes between healthy human individuals. Terminally differentiated effector memory CD45RA+ cells were left out of the naive CD8 fraction, which was CD45RO-negative and positively selected for CCR7. Only in-frame clones appear in the TCRdb table, and some are missing; sequencing was by immunoSEQ multiplex PCR. The table includes some 2,100,000 clones, 85% to 95% detected once. Material: naive CD8+ T cells from PBMCs. These receptors were collected from a man between 18 and 35 years old in good health. Some clones in this sample may be carry-over from other donors' samples.

The chain has TRBV27 and TRBJ2-7; TRBD1 aligns across 9 bases. The trim removed 2 bases at V and 3 bases at J, leaving 5 bases unmatched. Germline CDR1 is MNHEY and CDR2 is SMNVEV (reference sequence). The CDR3 spans 15 residues. DNA of the CDR3: TGTGCCAGCAGTTTAGGGACAGGGAGCTTCTACGAGCAGTACTTC. Amino acid sequence: CASSLGTGSFYEQYF.

CDR3 in DNA: TGTGCCAGCAGTTTATCGTCCAGGGACACCGGGGAGCTGTTTTTT. Amino acid sequence: CASSLSSRDTGELFF. The rearrangement uses TRBV27 and TRBJ2-2, with D possibly matching TRBD1 (5 bases). The V end was cut by 0 bases, the J end by 3 bases, with 8 bases between. The CDR3 spans 15 residues. CDR1 and CDR2 from the germline V gene are MNHEY and SMNVEV (reference sequence).

The chain combines TRBV7-9 with TRBJ2-3, with D maybe TRBD1 (5 bases). The V gene lost 5 bases and the J gene lost 4 bases, with 19 bases spanning the gap. The length of the CDR3 is 16 residues. Per the germline V gene, CDR1 is SEHNR and CDR2 is FQNEAQ (reference sequence). This CDR3 is CASSSTFGALPDTQYF. CDR3 in DNA: TGTGCCAGCAGCAGTACTTTTGGGGCGCTTCCAGATACGCAGTATTTT. Variable domain in full (rest from reference TRBV7-9 and TRBJ2-3): DTGVSQNPRHKITKRGQNVTFRCDPISEHNRLYWYRQTLGQGPEFLTYFQNEAQLEKSRLLSDRFSAERPKGSFSTLEIQRTEQGDSAMYLCASSSTFGALPDTQYFGPGTRLTVL.

The genes are TRBV6-1 and TRBJ2-2; TRBD1 aligns across 10 bases. Germline CDR1 is MNHNS and CDR2 is SASEGT. V lost 1 base to trimming and J lost 3 bases; unmatched junction nucleotides: 2. The CDR3 has 16 amino acids. The CDR3 sequence is CASSEGQGAYTGELFF. DNA for the CDR3: TGTGCCAGCAGTGAAGGACAGGGGGCTTACACCGGGGAGCTGTTTTTT.

V and J are TRBV9 and TRBJ2-1; 9 bases match TRBD2. Germline-derived CDR1 and CDR2 are SGDLS and YYNGEE. The J segment lost 1 base and the V segment lost 1 base, leaving 3 bases of the junction unmatched. The CDR3 has 16 residues. CDR3 protein: CASSVFLAGSYNEQFF. In nucleotides, the CDR3 is TGTGCCAGCAGCGTATTTCTAGCGGGGTCCTACAATGAGCAGTTCTTC.

The chain carries TRBV11-1 and TRBJ2-7; 13 positions agree with TRBD2. The CDR3 has 19 amino acids. V trimming: 5 bases; J trimming: 3 bases; junction bases outside the gene matches: 16. Looked up from germline, CDR1 is SGHAT and CDR2 is FQDESV (reference sequence). The CDR3 loop reads CASSHLGPTGLAGFYEQYF. CDR3 nucleotide sequence: TGTGCCAGCAGCCACCTCGGCCCTACGGGACTAGCGGGATTCTACGAGCAGTACTTC.

This chain uses TRBV9 with TRBJ1-3, with TRBD1 identical over 9 bases. Germline V gene sequence: CDR1 SGDLS, CDR2 YYNGEE. CDR3 length: 15 residues. The J segment lost 4 bases and the V segment lost 4 bases, leaving 6 bases of the junction unmatched. The CDR3 reads CASSSDRGAGNTIYF. CDR3 DNA: TGTGCCAGCAGCTCAGACAGGGGGGCAGGAAACACCATATATTTT.

As regards this clone: Different DNA sequences within this sample yield the same CDR3. The V call is TRBV28, the J call TRBJ1-1; D possibly corresponds to TRBD1 (5 bases). Germline CDR1 and CDR2: MDHEN and SYDVKM. V lost 5 bases to trimming and J lost 1 base, with 8 bases between them. The CDR3 spans 13 residues. CDR3 in DNA: TGTGCCAGCAGTCTTACAGGGAACACTGAAGCTTTCTTT. Translation: CASSLTGNTEAFF.

The chain is built from TRBV6-5 and TRBJ2-1; either TRBD1 or TRBD2 may fit D (5 bases each). V was trimmed by 2 bases and J by 5 bases, leaving 13 bases between them. This CDR3 region has 15 residues. Germline-derived CDR1 and CDR2 are MNHEY and SVGAGI. CDR3 in amino acids: CASSYAVLGDNEQFF. CDR3 DNA sequence: TGTGCCAGCAGTTACGCGGTTCTGGGGGACAATGAGCAGTTCTTC.

This clone was detected once. The chain combines TRBV28 with TRBJ2-7, with D possibly TRBD1 on 6 matching bases. CDR3 size: 14 residues. The germline V and J ends were trimmed by 5 bases and 3 bases, with 14 bases remaining between them. Germline V gene lookup returns CDR1 MDHEN and CDR2 SYDVKM. CDR3: CASSQTGQIYEQYF. CDR3 sequence (DNA): TGTGCCAGCAGTCAAACCGGACAGATCTACGAGCAGTACTTC.

The CDR3 coding sequence is TGTGCCAGTAGTATAGGCCGGGGCGGAAGCACTGAAGCTTTCTTT. Protein product: CASSIGRGGSTEAFF. The chain has TRBV19 and TRBJ1-1; a weak D match, TRBD1 (5 bases). The CDR3 consists of 15 residues. Trimming cost V 1 base and J 4 bases, with 13 bases left between them. Germline V lookup: CDR1 LNHDA, CDR2 SQIVND (reference sequence).

The chain recombines TRBV18 with TRBJ2-3, with TRBD2 matching over 7 bases. The germline CDR1 and CDR2 sequences are KGHSH and LQKENI. This CDR3 is built from 17 residues. The V gene end was trimmed by 2 bases and the J gene end by 1 base; junction bases not matched to a gene: 9. The CDR3 reads CASSPGAGLAGTDTQYF. The CDR3, as DNA: TGTGCCAGCTCACCAGGGGCCGGGCTAGCGGGCACAGATACGCAGTATTTT.